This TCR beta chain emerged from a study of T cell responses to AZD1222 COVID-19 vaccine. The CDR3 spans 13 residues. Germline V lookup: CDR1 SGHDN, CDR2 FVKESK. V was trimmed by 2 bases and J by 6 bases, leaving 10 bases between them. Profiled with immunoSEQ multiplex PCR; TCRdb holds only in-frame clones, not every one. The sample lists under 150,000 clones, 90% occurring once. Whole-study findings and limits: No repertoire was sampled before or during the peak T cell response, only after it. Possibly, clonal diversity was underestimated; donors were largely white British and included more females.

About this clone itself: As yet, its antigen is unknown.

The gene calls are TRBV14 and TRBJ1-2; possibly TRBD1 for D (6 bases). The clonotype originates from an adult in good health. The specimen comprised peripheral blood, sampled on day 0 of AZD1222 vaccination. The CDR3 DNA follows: TGTGCCAGCAGCCAATTAACAGGGAATGGCTACACCTTC. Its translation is CASSQLTGNGYTF.